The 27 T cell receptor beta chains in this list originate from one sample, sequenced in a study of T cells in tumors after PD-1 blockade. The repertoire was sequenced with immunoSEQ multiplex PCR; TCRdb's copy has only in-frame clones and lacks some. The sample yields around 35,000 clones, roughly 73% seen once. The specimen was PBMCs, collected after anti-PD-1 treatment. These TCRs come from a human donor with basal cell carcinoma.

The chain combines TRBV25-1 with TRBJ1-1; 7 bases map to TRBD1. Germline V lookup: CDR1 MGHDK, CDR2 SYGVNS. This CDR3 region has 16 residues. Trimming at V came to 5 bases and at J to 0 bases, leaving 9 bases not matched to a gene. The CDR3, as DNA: TGTGCCAGCAGTCCACAGGGGAGGGGGATGAACACTGAAGCTTTCTTT. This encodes CASSPQGRGMNTEAFF.

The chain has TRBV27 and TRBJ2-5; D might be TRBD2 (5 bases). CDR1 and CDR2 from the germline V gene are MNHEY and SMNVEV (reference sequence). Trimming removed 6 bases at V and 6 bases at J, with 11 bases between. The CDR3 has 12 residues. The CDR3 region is CASSSGGKTQYF. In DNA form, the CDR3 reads TGTGCCAGCAGCTCCGGAGGAAAGACCCAGTACTTC.

CDR3 in amino acids: CASSLYRVSSGNTIYF. The CDR3 DNA reads TGTGCCAGCAGCTTATACCGGGTTAGCTCTGGAAACACCATATATTTT. This chain connects TRBV7-9 to TRBJ1-3; D call uncertain. The CDR3 has 16 amino acids. Trimming cost V 2 bases and J 0 bases, with 11 bases left between them. The germline V gene encodes CDR1 SEHNR and CDR2 FQNEAQ (reference sequence).

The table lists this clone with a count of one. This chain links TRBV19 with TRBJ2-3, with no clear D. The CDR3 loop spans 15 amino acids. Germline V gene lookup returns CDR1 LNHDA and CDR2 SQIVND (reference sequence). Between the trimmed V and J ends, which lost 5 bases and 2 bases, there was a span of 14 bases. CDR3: CASSSQSLPTDTQYF. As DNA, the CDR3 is TGTGCCAGTAGTTCTCAATCGCTGCCCACAGATACGCAGTATTTT.

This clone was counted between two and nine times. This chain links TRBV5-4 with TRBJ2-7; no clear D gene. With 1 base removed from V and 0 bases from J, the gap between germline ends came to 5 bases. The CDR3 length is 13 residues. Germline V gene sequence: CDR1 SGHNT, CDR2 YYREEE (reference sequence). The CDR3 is CASSLPNSYEQYF. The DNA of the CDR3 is TGTGCCAGCAGCTTGCCTAACTCCTACGAGCAGTACTTC. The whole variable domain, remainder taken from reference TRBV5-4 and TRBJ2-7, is ETGVTQSPTHLIKTRGQQVTLRCSSQSGHNTVSWYQQALGQGPQFIFQYYREEENGRGNFPPRFSGLQFPNYSSELNVNALELDDSALYLCASSLPNSYEQYFGPGTRLTVT.

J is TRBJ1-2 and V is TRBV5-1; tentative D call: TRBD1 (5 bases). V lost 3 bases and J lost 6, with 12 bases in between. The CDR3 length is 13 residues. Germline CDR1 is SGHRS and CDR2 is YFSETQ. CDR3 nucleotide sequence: TGCGCCAGCAGCTACCTCTGGGGGGATGGCTACACCTTC. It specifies CASSYLWGDGYTF. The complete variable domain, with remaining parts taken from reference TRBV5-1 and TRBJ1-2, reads KAGVTQTPRYLIKTRGQQVTLSCSPISGHRSVSWYQQTPGQGLQFLFEYFSETQRNKGNFPGRFSGRQFSNSRSEMNVSTLELGDSALYLCASSYLWGDGYTFGSGTRLTVV.

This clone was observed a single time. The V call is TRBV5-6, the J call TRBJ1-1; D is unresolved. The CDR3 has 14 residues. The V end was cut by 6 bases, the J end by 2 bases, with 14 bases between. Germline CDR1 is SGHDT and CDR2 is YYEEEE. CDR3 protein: CASNNGRSNTEAFF. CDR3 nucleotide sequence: TGTGCCAGCAATAACGGACGGAGTAACACTGAAGCTTTCTTT.

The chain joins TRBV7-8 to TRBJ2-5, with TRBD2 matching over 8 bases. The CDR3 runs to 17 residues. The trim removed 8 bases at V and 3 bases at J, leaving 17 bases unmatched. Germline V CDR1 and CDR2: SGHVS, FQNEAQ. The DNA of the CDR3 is TGTGCCAGCTCCGGGACTAGAAAGGGGCGCTTTGAAGAGACCCAGTACTTC. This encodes CASSGTRKGRFEETQYF.

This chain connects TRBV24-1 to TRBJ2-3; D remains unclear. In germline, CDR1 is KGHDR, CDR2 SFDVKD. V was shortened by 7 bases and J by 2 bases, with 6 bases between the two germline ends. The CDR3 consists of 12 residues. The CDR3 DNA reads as TGTGCCACCAGCGGCCCCACAGATACGCAGTATTTT. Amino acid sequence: CATSGPTDTQYF.

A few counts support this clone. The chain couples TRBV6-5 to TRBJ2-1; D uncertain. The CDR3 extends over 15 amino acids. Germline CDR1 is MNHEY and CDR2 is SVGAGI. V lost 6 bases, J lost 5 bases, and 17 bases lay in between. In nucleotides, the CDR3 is TGTGCCAGCAGCCTGACTTATCCGGTGGACAATGAGCAGTTCTTC. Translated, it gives CASSLTYPVDNEQFF.

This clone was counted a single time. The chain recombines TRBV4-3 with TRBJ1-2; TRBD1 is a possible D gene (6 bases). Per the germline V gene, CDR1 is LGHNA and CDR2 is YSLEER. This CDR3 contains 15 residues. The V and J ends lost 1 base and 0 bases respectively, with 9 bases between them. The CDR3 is CASSQVGGANYGYTF. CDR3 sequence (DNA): TGCGCCAGCAGCCAAGTAGGGGGGGCTAACTATGGCTACACCTTC.

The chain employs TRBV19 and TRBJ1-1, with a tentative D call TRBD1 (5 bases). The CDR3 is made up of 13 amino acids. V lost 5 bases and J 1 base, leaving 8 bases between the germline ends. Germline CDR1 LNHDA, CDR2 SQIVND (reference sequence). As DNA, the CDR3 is TGTGCCAGTAGTTCGACAGCGAACACTGAAGCTTTCTTT. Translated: CASSSTANTEAFF.

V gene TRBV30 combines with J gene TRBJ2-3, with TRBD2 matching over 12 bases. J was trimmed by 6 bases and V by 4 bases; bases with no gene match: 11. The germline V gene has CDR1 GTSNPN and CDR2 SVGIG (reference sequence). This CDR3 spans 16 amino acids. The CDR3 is CAWTRGLAGSSDTQYF. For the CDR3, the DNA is TGTGCCTGGACCCGTGGACTAGCGGGGTCTTCTGATACGCAGTATTTT.

CDR3 protein: CASSQGNARAYNEQFF. For the CDR3, the DNA is TGCGCCAGCAGCCAAGGAAACGCCCGCGCCTACAATGAGCAGTTCTTC. V usage is TRBV4-3 and J usage is TRBJ2-1; no clear D gene. Germline V gene sequence: CDR1 LGHNA, CDR2 YSLEER. Trimming took 1 base from V and 2 from J, leaving 12 bases between them. CDR3 size: 16 residues.

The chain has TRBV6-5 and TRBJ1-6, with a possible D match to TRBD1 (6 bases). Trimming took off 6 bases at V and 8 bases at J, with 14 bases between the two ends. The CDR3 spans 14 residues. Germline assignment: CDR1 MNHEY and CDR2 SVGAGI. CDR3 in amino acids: CASSETGQYSPLHF. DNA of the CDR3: TGTGCCAGCAGCGAGACAGGCCAATATTCACCCCTCCACTTT.

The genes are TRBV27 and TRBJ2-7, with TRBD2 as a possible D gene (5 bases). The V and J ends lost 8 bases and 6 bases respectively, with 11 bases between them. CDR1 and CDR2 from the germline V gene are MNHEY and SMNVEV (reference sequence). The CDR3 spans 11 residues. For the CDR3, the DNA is TGTGCCAGCCGCCGGGGTGGCGAGCAGTACTTC. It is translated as CASRRGGEQYF.

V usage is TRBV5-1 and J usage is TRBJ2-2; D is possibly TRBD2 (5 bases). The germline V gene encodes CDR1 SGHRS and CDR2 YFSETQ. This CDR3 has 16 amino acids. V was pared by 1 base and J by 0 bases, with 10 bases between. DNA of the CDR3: TGCGCCAGCAGCTTGTGGGGAGAAGCGAACACCGGGGAGCTGTTTTTT. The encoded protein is CASSLWGEANTGELFF.

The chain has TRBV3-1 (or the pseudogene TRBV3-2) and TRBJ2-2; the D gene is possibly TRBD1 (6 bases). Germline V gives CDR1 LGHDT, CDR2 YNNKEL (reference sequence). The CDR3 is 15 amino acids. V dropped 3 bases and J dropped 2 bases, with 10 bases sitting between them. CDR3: CASSQVQGNTGELFF. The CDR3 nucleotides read TGTGCCAGCAGCCAGGTACAGGGTAACACCGGGGAGCTGTTTTTT.

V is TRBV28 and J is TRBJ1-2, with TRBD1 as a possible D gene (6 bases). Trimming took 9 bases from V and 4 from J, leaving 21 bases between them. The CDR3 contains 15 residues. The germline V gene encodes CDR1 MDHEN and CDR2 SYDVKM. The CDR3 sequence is CASRRWGADGYGYTF. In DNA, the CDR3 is TGTGCCAGTCGACGGTGGGGGGCCGATGGCTATGGCTACACCTTC.

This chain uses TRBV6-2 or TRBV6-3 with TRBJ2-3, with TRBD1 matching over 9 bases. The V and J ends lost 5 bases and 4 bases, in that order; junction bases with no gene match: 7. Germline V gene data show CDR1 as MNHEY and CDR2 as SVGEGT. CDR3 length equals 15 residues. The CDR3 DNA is TGTGCCAGCAGTCCGGGACAGGGCGGGCCAGATACGCAGTATTTT. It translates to CASSPGQGGPDTQYF.

DNA of the CDR3: TGTGCCAGCAGCCCCGGGACCGGTTATACGCAGTATTTT. It specifies CASSPGTGYTQYF. The chain couples TRBV7-2 to TRBJ2-3; D is possibly TRBD1 or TRBD2 (5 bases each). Trimming removed 5 bases from V and 7 bases from J, with 13 bases in between. The CDR3 length is 13 residues. Germline V gene sequence: CDR1 SGHTA, CDR2 FQGNSA.

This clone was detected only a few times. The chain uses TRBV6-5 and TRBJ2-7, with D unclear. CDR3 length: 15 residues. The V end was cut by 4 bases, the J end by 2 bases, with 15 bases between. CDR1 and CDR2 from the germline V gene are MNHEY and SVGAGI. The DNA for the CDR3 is TGTGCCAGCAGTTCTCAAGACGTTAAGCCCTACGAGCAGTACTTC. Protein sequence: CASSSQDVKPYEQYF.

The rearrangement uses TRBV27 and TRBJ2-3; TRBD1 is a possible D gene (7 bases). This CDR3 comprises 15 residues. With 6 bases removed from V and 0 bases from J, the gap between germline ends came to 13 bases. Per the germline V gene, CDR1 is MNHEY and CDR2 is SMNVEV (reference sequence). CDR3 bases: TGTGCCAGCAGGGGAGGACAGGCCAGCACAGATACGCAGTATTTT. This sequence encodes CASRGGQASTDTQYF.

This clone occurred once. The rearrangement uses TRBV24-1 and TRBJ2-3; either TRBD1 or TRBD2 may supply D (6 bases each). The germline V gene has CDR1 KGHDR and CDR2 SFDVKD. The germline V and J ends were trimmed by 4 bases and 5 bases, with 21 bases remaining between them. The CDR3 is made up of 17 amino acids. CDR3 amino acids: CATSDSERRGVRDTQYF. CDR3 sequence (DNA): TGTGCCACCAGTGACTCCGAGCGGAGGGGGGTTAGAGATACGCAGTATTTT.

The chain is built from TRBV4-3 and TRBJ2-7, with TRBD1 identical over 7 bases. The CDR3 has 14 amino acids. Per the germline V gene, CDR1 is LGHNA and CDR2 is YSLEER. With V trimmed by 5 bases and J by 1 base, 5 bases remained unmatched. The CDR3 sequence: CASSVGQASYEQYF. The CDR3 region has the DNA TGCGCCAGCAGCGTCGGACAGGCGTCCTACGAGCAGTACTTC.

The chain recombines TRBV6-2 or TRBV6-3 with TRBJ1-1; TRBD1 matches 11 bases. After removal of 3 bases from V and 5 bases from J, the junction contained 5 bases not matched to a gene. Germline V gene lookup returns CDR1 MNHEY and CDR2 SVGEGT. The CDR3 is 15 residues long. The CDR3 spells CASSYPRDRGTEAFF. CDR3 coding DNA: TGTGCCAGCAGTTATCCCCGGGACAGGGGGACTGAAGCTTTCTTT.

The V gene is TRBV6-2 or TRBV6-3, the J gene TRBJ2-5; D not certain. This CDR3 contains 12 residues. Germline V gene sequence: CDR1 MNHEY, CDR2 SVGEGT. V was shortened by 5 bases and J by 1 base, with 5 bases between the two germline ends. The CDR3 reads CASSRLQETQYF. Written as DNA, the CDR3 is TGTGCCAGCAGTCGCCTCCAAGAGACCCAGTACTTC.